The 12 T cell receptor beta chains below were found in one sample sequenced in a study of cytomegalovirus exposure and HLA in healthy donors. Both 60 Vbeta primers and 13 Jbeta primers went into the PCR. Clones were read by immunoSEQ multiplex PCR, and TCRdb kept only the in-frame ones, dropping some. The sample holds a few hundred thousand clones, 65% to 75% seen once. The sequencing sample was made of PBMCs. These TCRs come from a woman aged 30 to 39 in good health and CMV-seronegative.

This chain connects TRBV2 to TRBJ1-2; maybe TRBD1 (6 bases). CDR3 size: 15 residues. Trimming removed 2 bases from V and 0 bases from J, with 10 bases in between. The germline CDR1 and CDR2 sequences are SNHLY and FYNNEI. The CDR3 DNA is TGTGCCAGCAGTGAATCGCACAGGGCTAACTATGGCTACACCTTC. Amino acids: CASSESHRANYGYTF. The variable domain in full, completed from reference TRBV2 and TRBJ1-2, reads EPEVTQTPSHQVTQMGQEVILRCVPISNHLYFYWYRQILGQKVEFLVSFYNNEISEKSEIFDDQFSVERPDGSNFTLKIRSTKLEDSAMYFCASSESHRANYGYTFGSGTRLTVV.

Points on this clone: A read error may account for a junction end that differs from germline. The chain couples TRBV7-2 to TRBJ2-3; 10 bases map to TRBD2. This CDR3 has 17 amino acids. Germline values: CDR1 SGHTA, CDR2 FQGNSA. DNA of the CDR3: TGTGTCAGCAGCTTAGTACGCCCAGCGGGGGGGCAAGATACGCAGTATTTT. It codes for CVSSLVRPAGGQDTQYF.

This clone has only one observation. The junction departs from the called germline gene at one end, perhaps through a read error. The chain carries TRBV7-9 and TRBJ2-2; TRBD2 agrees at 9 bases. This CDR3 region has 17 residues. Germline assignment: CDR1 SEHNR and CDR2 FQNEAQ (reference sequence). The CDR3 spells CSSDRSLSGRNTGELFF. For the CDR3, the DNA is TGTTCCAGCGACCGGTCCCTTAGCGGGAGGAACACCGGGGAGCTGTTTTTT.

This chain connects TRBV11-2 to TRBJ2-3; D perhaps matches TRBD2 (6 bases). The V and J ends lost 5 bases and 11 bases respectively, with 17 bases between them. This CDR3 comprises 13 residues. The V gene's germline CDR1 is SGHAT and CDR2 FQNNGV. The CDR3 sequence: CASSPAGSLMQYF. The CDR3 coding sequence is TGTGCCAGCAGCCCTGCGGGATCCCTTATGCAGTATTTT.

The genes are TRBV7-9 and TRBJ1-1; no definite D call. Trimming cost V 2 bases and J 1 base, with 8 bases left between them. Germline V gene sequence: CDR1 SEHNR, CDR2 FQNEAQ (reference sequence). The CDR3 spans 14 residues. The CDR3: CASSLRAGNTEAFF. CDR3 coding DNA: TGTGCCAGCAGCTTAAGAGCGGGGAACACTGAAGCTTTCTTT.

V is TRBV2 and J is TRBJ2-5, with 9 bases matching TRBD1. V trimming: 6 bases; J trimming: 5 bases; junction bases outside the gene matches: 1. The germline CDR1 and CDR2 sequences are SNHLY and FYNNEI. The CDR3 consists of 12 residues. CDR3 sequence (DNA): TGTGCCAGCAGCGGACAGGGGGAGACCCAGTACTTC. It is translated as CASSGQGETQYF.

This clone was counted only a few times. Other DNA sequences in the same sample also yield this CDR3. This chain uses TRBV10-3 with TRBJ1-2; TRBD1 aligns across 8 bases. This CDR3 has 12 amino acids. The ends lost 5 bases at V and 8 bases at J; junction bases unmatched: 4. Germline CDR1 reads ENHRY; CDR2 reads SYGVKD. DNA of the CDR3: TGTGCCATCAGTCCGGACAGGGAAGGCTACACCTTC. Translation: CAISPDREGYTF.

This clone has only a few counts. One junction end disagrees with the germline gene, perhaps due to a read error. J is TRBJ1-1 and V is TRBV30; D remains unclear. The CDR3 sequence is 11 residues long. Germline CDR1 reads GTSNPN; CDR2 reads SVGIG (reference sequence). CDR3: CAWSSLTTFFF. CDR3 sequence (DNA): TGTGCATGGAGTTCGCTAACCACGTTTTTCTTT.

This chain connects TRBV5-8 to TRBJ1-5; TRBD1 aligns across 7 bases. The CDR3 spans 15 residues. J gave up 3 bases and V 7 bases, and 10 bases lay outside the gene matches. Germline V gene data show CDR1 as SGHTS and CDR2 as YDEGEE. The DNA for the CDR3 is TGTGCCAGCTCCTTTGACAGGGCGCTCAATCAGCCCCAGCATTTT. It translates to CASSFDRALNQPQHF.

The chain carries TRBV5-1 and TRBJ2-3; 8 nucleotides agree with TRBD1. V shed 0 bases, J shed 1 base, and the junction held 4 bases outside the gene matches. CDR1 SGHRS and CDR2 YFSETQ come from the germline V gene. There are 16 residues in the CDR3. CDR3 in amino acids: CASSLAWTGRTDTQYF. The CDR3 nucleotides are TGCGCCAGCAGCTTGGCCTGGACAGGGCGCACAGATACGCAGTATTTT.

The chain couples TRBV4-1 to TRBJ1-5, with D maybe TRBD1 (6 bases). V lost 1 base, J lost 5 bases, and 12 bases lay in between. Germline CDR1 and CDR2: MGHRA and YSYEKL. The CDR3 is made up of 15 amino acids. The CDR3 loop reads CASSQGTENYQPQHF. The CDR3, as DNA: TGCGCCAGCAGCCAAGGGACAGAGAATTATCAGCCCCAGCATTTT.

The chain recombines TRBV2 with TRBJ1-2, with 7 bases fitting TRBD1. Germline trimming cut 3 bases from V and 4 bases from J; bases unmatched to any gene: 5. The CDR3 is made up of 14 amino acids. CDR1 and CDR2 from the germline V gene are SNHLY and FYNNEI. CDR3 region: CASSETGLFYGYTF. For the CDR3, the DNA is TGTGCCAGCAGTGAGACAGGGCTTTTCTATGGCTACACCTTC.